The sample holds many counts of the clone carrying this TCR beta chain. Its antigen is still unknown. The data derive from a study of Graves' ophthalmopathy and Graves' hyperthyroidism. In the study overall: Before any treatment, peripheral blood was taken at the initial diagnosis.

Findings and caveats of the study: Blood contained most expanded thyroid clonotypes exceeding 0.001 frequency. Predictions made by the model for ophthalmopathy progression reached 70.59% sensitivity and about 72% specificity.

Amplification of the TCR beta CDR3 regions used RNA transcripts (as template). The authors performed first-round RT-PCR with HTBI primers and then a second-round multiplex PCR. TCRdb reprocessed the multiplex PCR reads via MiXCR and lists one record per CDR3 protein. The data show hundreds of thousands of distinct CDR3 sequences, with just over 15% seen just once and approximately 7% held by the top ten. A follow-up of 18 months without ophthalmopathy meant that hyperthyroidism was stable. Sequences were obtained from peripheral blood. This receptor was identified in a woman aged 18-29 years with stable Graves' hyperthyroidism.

The CDR3 DNA follows: TGCAGCGGAGGGAACACTGAAGCTTTCTTT. The encoded protein is CSGGNTEAFF. This chain connects TRBV29-1 to TRBJ1-1; no definite D call. Germline assignment: CDR1 SQVTM and CDR2 ANQGSEA. The V end was cut by 7 bases, the J end by 1 base, with 4 bases between. The CDR3 has 10 amino acids.